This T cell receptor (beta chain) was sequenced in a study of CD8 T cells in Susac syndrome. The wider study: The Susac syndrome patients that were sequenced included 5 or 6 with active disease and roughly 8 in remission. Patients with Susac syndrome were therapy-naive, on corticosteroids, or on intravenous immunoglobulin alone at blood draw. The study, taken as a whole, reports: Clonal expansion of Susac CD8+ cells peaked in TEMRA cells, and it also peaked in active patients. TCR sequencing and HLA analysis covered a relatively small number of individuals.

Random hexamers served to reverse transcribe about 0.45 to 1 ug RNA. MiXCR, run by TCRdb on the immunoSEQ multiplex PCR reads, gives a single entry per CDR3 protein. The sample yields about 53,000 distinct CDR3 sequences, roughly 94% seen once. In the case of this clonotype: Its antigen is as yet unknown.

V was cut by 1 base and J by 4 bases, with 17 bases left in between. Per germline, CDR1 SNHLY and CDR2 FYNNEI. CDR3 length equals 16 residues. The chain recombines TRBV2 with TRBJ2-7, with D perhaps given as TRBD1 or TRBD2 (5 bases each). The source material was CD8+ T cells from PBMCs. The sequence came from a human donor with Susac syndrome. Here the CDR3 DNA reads TGTGCCAGCAGTGAAGGGCGTCGGGGCAGTTTGTACGAGCAGTACTTC. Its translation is CASSEGRRGSLYEQYF.